The entry below describes one TCR beta chain. The sample holds a few counts of this clonotype. Its antigen is still unknown. Within one base of it there is no much larger clone, and no base qualities were kept. The protocol used for the library was 5' RACE. Sequencing used an Illumina HiSeq 2500. A second roughly 7 to 12 cycle PCR used a sample-barcoded 5' primer and a J-beta primer mix. Each TCR beta cDNA molecule received a unique molecular identifier from a template-switch 5' adaptor carrying 12 random nucleotides. Each sample yielded at least 2.5 million CDR3-containing paired-end reads. The Mint cDNA synthesis kit, primed by a TRBC-specific oligonucleotide, was used to synthesize first-strand cDNA from all RNA. Following uracil-DNA glycosylase treatment, all cDNA underwent a first 18-cycle PCR with the universal primers M1SS and BC2_uni_R. In the original analysis: Each sample was normalized by randomly selecting 1 million high-quality reads, each carrying a distinct molecular identifier. Instead of being binned into consensus sequences, reads that shared molecular identifiers were thrown out. CDR3 identification, clonotype clustering and error correction used MiTCR with a Q25 quality threshold and the strictest error-elimination algorithm. A nonparametric unseen species model with Euler transformation was used to estimate lower-bound total TCR beta diversity. TCRdb reanalyzed the raw reads on its own, using fastp at Q25 for trimming and MiXCR for clone calling, and kept in-frame beta chains. Each entry merges the rows of one CDR3 protein and shows their most common DNA and genes. These V and J calls are TCRdb output, not the study's own analysis. For this sample the table gives fewer than 1,200,000 distinct CDR3 sequences, of which approximately 25% were detected only once. The ten top clones hold about 0.72% of the sample.

Systemically healthy Caucasian individuals from Russia, over 30 in total and aged about 6 to 95 years, were included as donors. Around 10 milliliters of peripheral blood were collected from each donor into EDTA-treated Vacutainer tubes. Ficoll-Paque density-gradient centrifugation was used to isolate PBMCs, with at least 6.5 million per sample. Total RNA, at least 6 micrograms per sample, was extracted from PBMCs with Trizol reagent. Naive CD45RAhigh/CD27high T cell percentages were measured by flow cytometry on a PBMC aliquot from every donor. The entry originates in a study of blood T cells in healthy people across ages (dated by TCRdb to 2014 to 2015). Turning to the overall study: In model experiments, roughly one uniquely barcoded TCR beta cDNA molecule per two T cells was captured by template switching. To track age-related changes in TCR beta repertoire diversity, the study relied on deep sequencing normalized with unique cDNA molecular identifiers. The donors were divided into four age groups: young (average roughly 15 years), middle-aged (under 40), aged (62) and long-lived (roughly 82). Using the same blood draw, the study looked at two additional independent replicas of 1 million unique cDNA reads for two donors, one aged 18 to 30 and the other aged 80 or older. Paper-wide results and their limitations: As age increased, observed TCR beta diversity per million T cells dropped in a roughly linear way, and a significant reduction was already evident by age around 41. Since profiling was done on bulk unsorted PBMCs, naive and antigen-experienced compartments could not be conclusively compared. The CMV infection status of donors was not known, potentially confounding age-related changes in expanded clonotypes. Estimates of total diversity from one million sequenced T cells were regarded as lower bounds and underestimates. The percentage of naive T cells measured by flow cytometry correlated strongly with observed TCR beta diversity. The long-lived group showed more naive CD4+ T cells, fewer expanded clones and increased TCR diversity than the aged group, suggesting age selection.

These data also formed part of another study, on T cells of mothers and their children. That second report states: Donors were nine systemically healthy Caucasian individuals: three mothers and their six children. cDNA synthesis consumed the entire amount of extracted RNA, loaded at approximately 1.4 ug RNA in each 15 ul reaction. In the second PCR, the M1S primer introduced both the sample barcodes and 2-4 random nucleotides. More than 8.5 million TCR beta CDR3 reads were obtained from each mother, and some 3.2 million reads were obtained from each child. TCR recombination output is similarly shaped by thymic selection in related and unrelated pairs, with a minor effect exerted by inherited differences. Normalized repertoire overlap was always slightly but never significantly higher in related than unrelated mother-child pairs. With a sensitivity of approximately 100 clones per million clonotypes, no persistent microchimeric T cell clones were detected. The study used deep NGS to compare TCR beta repertoires of mothers and children, seeking features distinguishing related mother-child pairs from unrelated individuals. On average, the children were about 10 +/- 4 years old, while the mothers were about 37 +/- 4 years old. After adapter ligation was performed with NEBNext reagents, the libraries were sequenced on an Illumina HiSeq 2000 with 100+100 nt paired-end reads. To prevent cross-contamination, the mother and child libraries were prepared one month apart and sequenced in separate runs. Each donor had between about 450,000 and 2,100,000 distinct TCR beta clonotypes identified. Naive TCR beta clonotypes were estimated from low-frequency clonotypes matched to each donor's FACS-determined naive share, without sorting.

The sequence was collected from a girl aged 2 to 9 in good health. The sequenced sample was blood.

DNA sequence: TGCAGTGCGGGCGGGGGACAAGAACCTCAAGAGACCCAGTACTTC. This encodes CSAGGGQEPQETQYF. The chain is made from TRBV20-1 and TRBJ2-7; D gene: possibly TRBD2, on 7 matching bases. The J call may be mistaken, given a closer DNA end match to TRBJ2-5. The CDR3 sequence holds 15 residues, the cysteine and phenylalanine included. The read is trimmed to its CDR3 DNA, 45 bases read in frame from base 1. Based on the germline V gene (reference sequence), the CDR1 and CDR2 sequences are DFQATT and SNEGSKA.